The 3 T cell receptor beta chains reported below all come from one sample, sequenced in a study of human versus mouse CDR3 diversity and MHC coevolution. Assay: immunoSEQ multiplex PCR; the TCRdb copy retains only in-frame clones and omits some. The sample records tens of thousands of clones, approximately 94% being singletons. The specimen was naive CD4+ T cells from blood. The subset is: CD45RO-negative CD62L-positive naive CD4 T cells. All receptors derive from a person in their sixties in good health.

V gene TRBV7-8 combines with J gene TRBJ1-1; maybe TRBD1 (6 bases). Germline V gene lookup returns CDR1 SGHVS and CDR2 FQNEAQ. V gave up 7 bases and J gave up 3 bases, with 15 bases separating them. CDR3 length equals 14 residues. The CDR3 DNA follows: TGTGCCAGCACCACCAGGGGCTTACACACTGAAGCTTTCTTT. This encodes CASTTRGLHTEAFF.

The chain employs TRBV29-1 and TRBJ1-4, with a possible D match to TRBD1 (5 bases). Trimming cost V 5 bases and J 3 bases, with 16 bases left between them. CDR1 and CDR2 (germline): SQVTM, ANQGSEA. The CDR3 has 15 residues. CDR3 DNA sequence: TGCAGCGTTTCCGGGGGTCTGGGGGCTAATGAAAAACTGTTTTTT. This translates into CSVSGGLGANEKLFF.

V gene TRBV4-1 combines with J gene TRBJ2-1; perhaps TRBD2 as D (6 bases). V was cut by 1 base and J by 11 bases, with 15 bases left in between. The CDR3 length is 14 residues. Germline CDR1 and CDR2: MGHRA and YSYEKL. The CDR3 protein is CASSQGGLNNQQFF. CDR3 bases: TGCGCCAGCAGCCAAGGGGGACTCAATAACCAGCAGTTCTTC.